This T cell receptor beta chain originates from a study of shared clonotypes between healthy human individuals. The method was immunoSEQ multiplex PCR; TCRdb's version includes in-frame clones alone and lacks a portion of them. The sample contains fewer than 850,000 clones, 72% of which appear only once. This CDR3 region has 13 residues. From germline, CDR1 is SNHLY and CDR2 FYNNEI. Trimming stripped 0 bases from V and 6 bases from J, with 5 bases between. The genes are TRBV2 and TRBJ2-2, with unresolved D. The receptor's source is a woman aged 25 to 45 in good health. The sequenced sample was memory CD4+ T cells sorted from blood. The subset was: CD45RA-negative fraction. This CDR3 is CASSEAPPGELFF. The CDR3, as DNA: TGTGCCAGCAGTGAAGCGCCCCCCGGGGAGCTGTTTTTT.